Below, 26 T cell receptor beta chains from the same sample are listed, as sequenced in a study of T-cell reconstitution after alpha-beta-depleted transplantation in children (dated by TCRdb to the mid-2010s). Library method: PCR. TCRdb shows the sequencer as Illumina HiSeq 2500. Molecular barcoding was employed in the preparation of TCR libraries, with unique molecular identifiers being used to normalize TCRbeta repertoire quantification. TCRdb reworked the public reads: Q25 trimming with fastp, MiXCR clone assembly, productive beta chains retained. Each record represents a unique CDR3 protein, reported with the most common genes and DNA among its rows. For this sample there are approximately 200,000 distinct CDR3 sequences; roughly 14% appear just once. The biggest ten clones account for about 13% of the sample. Here the sequenced sample was PBMCs from the stem cell graft donor, taken from the stem cell graft. The receptors originated from a human donor who donated a stem cell graft to a child with acute lymphoblastic leukemia.

This clonotype was seen ten or more times. V gene TRBV28 combines with J gene TRBJ2-7, with D possibly being TRBD1 or TRBD2 (5 bases each). The CDR3 consists of 12 residues. Trimming left V 7 bases short and J 3 bases short, with 10 bases between. Germline V gene lookup returns CDR1 MDHEN and CDR2 SYDVKM. In nucleotides, the CDR3 is TGTGCCAGCACCCTGGGGGACTACGAGCAGTACTTC. It yields the protein CASTLGDYEQYF.

The rearrangement joins TRBV7-9 to TRBJ2-7, with 10 bases that match TRBD2. Losses at the gene ends were 5 bases for V and 5 bases for J; bases not matched to a gene: 12. CDR1 and CDR2 (germline): SEHNR, FQNEAQ (reference sequence). This CDR3 spans 16 amino acids. The CDR3, as DNA: TGTGCCAGCAGCCGAAGCGGGGGGGTACTAGCTGACGAGCAGTACTTC. This codes for CASSRSGGVLADEQYF. Full variable domain (outside the CDR3, taken from reference TRBV7-9 and TRBJ2-7): DTGVSQNPRHKITKRGQNVTFRCDPISEHNRLYWYRQTLGQGPEFLTYFQNEAQLEKSRLLSDRFSAERPKGSFSTLEIQRTEQGDSAMYLCASSRSGGVLADEQYFGPGTRLTVT.

This clonotype was observed many times. The rearrangement links TRBV4-2 to TRBJ1-6; D is undetermined. Trimming left V 1 base short and J 1 base short, with 14 bases between. The V gene's germline CDR1 is LGHNA and CDR2 YNFKEQ. The CDR3 is 18 residues long. DNA of the CDR3: TGTGCCAGCAGCCAAGTCTCGCGGCAAGGGTCCTATAATTCACCCCTCCACTTT. Amino acid sequence: CASSQVSRQGSYNSPLHF.

This clonotype was observed many times. The chain employs TRBV29-1 and TRBJ1-1; no definite D call. The CDR3 totals 14 residues. V lost 4 bases, J lost 0 bases, and 12 bases lay in between. Germline CDR1 is SQVTM and CDR2 is ANQGSEA. The CDR3 loop reads CSVVVRGMNTEAFF. DNA of the CDR3: TGCAGCGTTGTTGTCAGAGGGATGAACACTGAAGCTTTCTTT.

This clonotype was seen at least ten times. CDR3 sequence reads: CASSPGEGFSKGYTF. The CDR3 DNA reads as TGTGCCAGCAGCCCCGGTGAGGGGTTTTCTAAAGGCTACACCTTC. V and J are TRBV6-5 and TRBJ1-2, with D possibly being TRBD1 (5 bases). V was shortened by 6 bases and J by 8 bases, with 22 bases between the two germline ends. Germline V lookup: CDR1 MNHEY, CDR2 SVGAGI. This CDR3 comprises 15 residues.

Note on this clonotype: This sequence may be a read error, since a much larger clone differs from it by one base. The genes are TRBV7-8 and TRBJ2-5, with D maybe TRBD2 (6 bases). Germline V gene data show CDR1 as SGHVS and CDR2 as FQNEAQ. The CDR3 is made up of 16 amino acids. V lost 4 bases and J 0 bases, leaving 15 bases between the germline ends. Written as DNA, the CDR3 is TGTGCCAGCAGCTCCATACTAGCATTGTACCAAGAGACCCAGTACTTC. Translated, it gives CASSSILALYQETQYF.

At least ten counts were recorded for this clonotype. The chain combines TRBV20-1 with TRBJ2-5; possible D gene TRBD2, 7 bases. CDR1 is DFQATT, CDR2 SNEGSKA, per germline (reference sequence). The CDR3 is made up of 15 amino acids. V lost 5 bases and J lost 0, with 16 bases in between. The CDR3 spells CSAAGALTYQETQYF. The DNA of the CDR3 is TGCAGTGCTGCGGGGGCCCTTACGTACCAAGAGACCCAGTACTTC.

Many counts were recorded for this clonotype. This chain uses TRBV10-3 with TRBJ2-3; TRBD1 matches 8 bases. Germline values: CDR1 ENHRY, CDR2 SYGVKD. The CDR3 runs to 15 residues. The ends lost 8 bases at V and 2 bases at J; junction bases unmatched: 9. DNA of the CDR3: TGTGCCATCGGTCCAGGACAGGGACTCACAGATACGCAGTATTTT. Amino acid sequence: CAIGPGQGLTDTQYF.

The count of this clonotype is one. This could be a read error, since a much larger clone is one nucleotide away. The chain carries TRBV29-1 and TRBJ2-1; D may correspond to TRBD1 or TRBD2 (5 bases each). V was pared by 1 base and J by 9 bases, with 22 bases between. The CDR3 runs 16 residues. In germline, CDR1 is SQVTM, CDR2 ANQGSEA. This CDR3 is CSVEGRDLWSSGEQFF. The CDR3 DNA reads TGCAGCGTTGAAGGACGGGACCTCTGGAGTTCCGGTGAGCAGTTCTTC.

The rearrangement joins TRBV5-8 to TRBJ2-7; D is uncertain. Germline CDR1 SGHTS, CDR2 YDEGEE. Trimming pared 7 bases from V and 0 bases from J, leaving 8 bases between. The CDR3 extends over 12 amino acids. The CDR3, as DNA: TGTGCCAGCGCGTTTCGCTCCTACGAGCAGTACTTC. This encodes CASAFRSYEQYF.

This clonotype was found many times. V gene TRBV28 combines with J gene TRBJ1-6, with 7 bases aligning to TRBD1. V was clipped by 2 bases and J by 11 bases; unmatched bases: 18. The germline V gene has CDR1 MDHEN and CDR2 SYDVKM. The CDR3 contains 18 residues. The CDR3 DNA sequence: TGTGCCAGCAGTTTAAAGGGGGCGCCGGTCGAGAAGGCTCCACCCCTCCACTTT. Translation: CASSLKGAPVEKAPPLHF.

The chain carries TRBV20-1 and TRBJ2-7; perhaps D is TRBD1 or TRBD2 (5 bases each). V lost 3 bases to trimming and J lost 3 bases, with 18 bases between them. Germline V gene data show CDR1 as DFQATT and CDR2 as SNEGSKA (reference sequence). The CDR3 totals 15 residues. CDR3 protein: CSASSGLEGSYEQYF. DNA for the CDR3: TGCAGTGCTAGTAGTGGTTTAGAGGGGAGCTACGAGCAGTACTTC.

This clonotype was counted at least ten times. The chain couples TRBV20-1 to TRBJ2-5, with D maybe TRBD2 (5 bases). Trimming took off 6 bases at V and 6 bases at J, with 26 bases between the two ends. The germline V gene encodes CDR1 DFQATT and CDR2 SNEGSKA (reference sequence). The CDR3 covers 16 residues. Here the CDR3 DNA reads TGCAGTGCCAAGGCGAGGATCCTCAGCGGCGGGCAGACCCAGTACTTC. Its protein product is CSAKARILSGGQTQYF.

Regarding this clonotype: A much larger clone sits a single nucleotide away, making a read error possible. The CDR3 ends on some other residue instead of the conserved phenylalanine or tryptophan, so this is likely a read error. The genes are TRBV18 and TRBJ2-3; a weak D match, TRBD1 (6 bases). The V gene lost 1 base and the J gene lost 3 bases, with 8 bases spanning the gap. Germline CDR1 KGHSH, CDR2 LQKENI. The CDR3 spans 14 residues. In DNA, the CDR3 is TGTGCCAGCTCACCACAACAGGGAACAGATACGCAGTATTTG. Amino acid sequence: CASSPQQGTDTQYL.

This rearrangement joins TRBV4-2 to TRBJ2-1, with D hard to call. The germline gives CDR1 LGHNA, CDR2 YNFKEQ. Trimming removed 7 bases at V and 7 bases at J, with 17 bases between. This CDR3 has 14 residues. The CDR3: CASTLDWALNEQFF. The DNA for the CDR3 is TGTGCCAGCACCCTCGACTGGGCCTTGAATGAGCAGTTCTTC.

This clonotype was seen repeatedly, ten times or more. The V call is TRBV27, the J call TRBJ1-1; D call uncertain. The CDR3 is 15 amino acids. Germline V CDR1 and CDR2: MNHEY, SMNVEV (reference sequence). Deletions cut 6 bases from V and 3 bases from J, with 17 bases between. The CDR3 region is CASSQLRASHTEAFF. CDR3 coding DNA: TGTGCCAGCAGCCAACTTAGGGCTAGTCACACTGAAGCTTTCTTT.

This clonotype was detected ten times or more. V and J are TRBV5-1 and TRBJ1-1; TRBD1 aligns across 7 bases. Germline values: CDR1 SGHRS, CDR2 YFSETQ. Trimming cost V 2 bases and J 3 bases; bases outside gene matches: 4. This CDR3 contains 14 residues. The CDR3 DNA reads as TGCGCCAGCAGCTTTTCTACAGGGGACACTGAAGCTTTCTTT. This encodes CASSFSTGDTEAFF.

This clonotype has a count of ten or more. V usage is TRBV4-2 and J usage is TRBJ2-1, with 11 bases that match TRBD2. The germline V gene encodes CDR1 LGHNA and CDR2 YNFKEQ. This CDR3 is built from 18 residues. V trimming: 4 bases; J trimming: 3 bases; junction bases outside the gene matches: 11. The CDR3: CASSRGLAGYGGYNEQFF. CDR3 bases: TGTGCCAGCAGCCGAGGACTAGCGGGTTATGGGGGCTACAATGAGCAGTTCTTC.

This clonotype was recorded many times. The rearrangement uses TRBV7-9 and TRBJ1-2; 10 nucleotides line up with TRBD1. Germline-derived CDR1 and CDR2 are SEHNR and FQNEAQ (reference sequence). The CDR3 covers 14 residues. With 4 bases clipped from V and 4 bases from J, the junction kept 3 bases outside the gene matches. The CDR3 nucleotides are TGTGCCAGCAGCTCCCGGGACAGGGGCTATGGCTACACCTTC. It encodes CASSSRDRGYGYTF. The whole variable domain, filled in from reference TRBV7-9 and TRBJ1-2, reads DTGVSQNPRHKITKRGQNVTFRCDPISEHNRLYWYRQTLGQGPEFLTYFQNEAQLEKSRLLSDRFSAERPKGSFSTLEIQRTEQGDSAMYLCASSSRDRGYGYTFGSGTRLTVV.

Many counts were recorded for this clonotype. V and J are TRBV29-1 and TRBJ1-2, with TRBD1 as a possible D gene (5 bases). CDR1 SQVTM and CDR2 ANQGSEA come from the germline V gene. CDR3 length: 14 residues. Trimming stripped 6 bases from V and 4 bases from J, with 18 bases between. The CDR3 here is CSVILPDRSYGYTF. The CDR3 DNA follows: TGCAGCGTGATACTGCCCGACAGAAGCTATGGCTACACCTTC.

This clonotype turned up a few times. The rearrangement links TRBV12-3 or TRBV12-4 to TRBJ2-1, with TRBD2 identical over 9 bases. Trimming took 2 bases from V and 0 from J; bases not matched to a gene: 8. This CDR3 comprises 18 residues. The CDR3 DNA is TGTGCCAGCAGTTTAAAGCGGGGGGAAGCTAGCTCCTACAATGAGCAGTTCTTC. This encodes CASSLKRGEASSYNEQFF.

This clonotype was detected ten times or more. This chain connects TRBV5-6 to TRBJ2-3; possibly TRBD1 for D (7 bases). The CDR3 runs to 17 residues. V lost 2 bases, J lost 1 base, and 17 bases lay in between. Germline V lookup: CDR1 SGHDT, CDR2 YYEEEE. The CDR3 here is CASSLLQGRSRTDTQYF. For the CDR3, the DNA is TGTGCCAGCAGCTTACTACAGGGGAGGAGTCGCACAGATACGCAGTATTTT.

This clonotype showed up many times. The chain recombines TRBV12-3 or TRBV12-4 with TRBJ2-7; D ambiguous. The CDR3 loop spans 15 amino acids. The V end lost 6 bases, the J end lost 4 bases, and 19 bases lay between the germline ends. The CDR3 region has the DNA TGTGCCAGCAGCCCCCGGGCCTCGGAAACATACGAGCAGTACTTC. Protein: CASSPRASETYEQYF.

This clonotype was counted many times. The V call is TRBV12-3 or TRBV12-4, the J call TRBJ2-7; TRBD1 agrees at 9 bases. This CDR3 region has 16 residues. Trimming took 6 bases from V and 4 from J; bases not matched to a gene: 13. CDR3 protein: CASSHAGTGNWYEQYF. Written as DNA, the CDR3 is TGTGCCAGCAGCCACGCCGGGACAGGGAATTGGTACGAGCAGTACTTC.

This clonotype has ten or more counts. The chain employs TRBV7-2 and TRBJ2-5, with a possible D match to TRBD2 (6 bases). Trimming pared 3 bases from V and 9 bases from J, leaving 8 bases between. The CDR3 consists of 11 residues. Germline lookup yields CDR1 SGHTA and CDR2 FQGNSA. The CDR3 is CASSFGEAQYF. The CDR3 bases are TGTGCCAGCAGCTTTGGGGAGGCCCAGTACTTC.

The sample holds many counts of this clonotype. The genes are TRBV7-8 and TRBJ2-3; no clear D gene. CDR3 size: 13 residues. CDR1 and CDR2 (germline): SGHVS, FQNEAQ. V dropped 7 bases and J dropped 4 bases, with 12 bases sitting between them. The CDR3 region is CASTHSRADTQYF. The CDR3 DNA is TGTGCCAGCACCCATAGCCGGGCAGATACGCAGTATTTT.